The T cell receptor (beta chain) described here comes from a study of shared clonotypes between healthy human individuals. General study findings and limits: Naive CD4 clonotypes overlapped across several donors at about 5.3%. A reduction in generation probabilities was seen for non-shared clonotypes relative to those shared by all four donors.

Method: immunoSEQ multiplex PCR; TCRdb's copy keeps in-frame clones and lacks some. The profile shows about 1 million clones, roughly 80% of them singletons. Trimming shortened V by 2 bases and J by 14 bases, and 22 bases separated the two germline ends. The CDR3 loop spans 15 amino acids. Germline V gene data show CDR1 as MNHNS and CDR2 as SASEGT. Notes on this clone: The antigen remains unidentified.

Sequenced input: memory CD4+ T cells sorted from blood. Subset denoted: CD45RA-negative fraction. The source of this sequence is a man younger than 35 in good health. V gene TRBV6-1 combines with J gene TRBJ2-4, with a weak D call TRBD1 (6 bases). CDR3 DNA: TGTGCCAGCAGTGAAACCCCGGGACACGCACAGTCGGAGTACTTC. Its translation is CASSETPGHAQSEYF.